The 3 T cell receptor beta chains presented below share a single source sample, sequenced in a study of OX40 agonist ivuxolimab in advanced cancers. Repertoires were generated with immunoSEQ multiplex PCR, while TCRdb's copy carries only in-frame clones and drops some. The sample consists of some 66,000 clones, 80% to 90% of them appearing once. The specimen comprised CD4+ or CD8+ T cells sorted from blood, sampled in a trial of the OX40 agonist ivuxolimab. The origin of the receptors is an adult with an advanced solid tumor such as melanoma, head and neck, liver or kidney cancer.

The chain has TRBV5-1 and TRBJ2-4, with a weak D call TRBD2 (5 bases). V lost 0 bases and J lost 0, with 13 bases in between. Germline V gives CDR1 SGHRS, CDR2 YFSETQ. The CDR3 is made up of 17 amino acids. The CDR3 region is CASSLAFADLAKNIQYF. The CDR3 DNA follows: TGCGCCAGCAGCTTGGCGTTTGCGGACTTAGCCAAAAACATTCAGTACTTC.

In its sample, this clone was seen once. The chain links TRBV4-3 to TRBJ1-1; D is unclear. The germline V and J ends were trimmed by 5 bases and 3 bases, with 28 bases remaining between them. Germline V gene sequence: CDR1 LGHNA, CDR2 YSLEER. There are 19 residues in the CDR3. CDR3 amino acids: CASSSHQWWNLTDHTEAFF. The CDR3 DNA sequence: TGCGCCAGCAGCTCTCACCAGTGGTGGAACCTCACAGATCACACTGAAGCTTTCTTT.

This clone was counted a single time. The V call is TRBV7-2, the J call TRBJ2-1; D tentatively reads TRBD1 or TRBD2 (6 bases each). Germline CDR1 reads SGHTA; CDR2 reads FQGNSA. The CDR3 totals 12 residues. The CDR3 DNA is TGTGCAGGGGGGCGGAATGCCAATGAGCAGTTCTTC. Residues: CAGGRNANEQFF.